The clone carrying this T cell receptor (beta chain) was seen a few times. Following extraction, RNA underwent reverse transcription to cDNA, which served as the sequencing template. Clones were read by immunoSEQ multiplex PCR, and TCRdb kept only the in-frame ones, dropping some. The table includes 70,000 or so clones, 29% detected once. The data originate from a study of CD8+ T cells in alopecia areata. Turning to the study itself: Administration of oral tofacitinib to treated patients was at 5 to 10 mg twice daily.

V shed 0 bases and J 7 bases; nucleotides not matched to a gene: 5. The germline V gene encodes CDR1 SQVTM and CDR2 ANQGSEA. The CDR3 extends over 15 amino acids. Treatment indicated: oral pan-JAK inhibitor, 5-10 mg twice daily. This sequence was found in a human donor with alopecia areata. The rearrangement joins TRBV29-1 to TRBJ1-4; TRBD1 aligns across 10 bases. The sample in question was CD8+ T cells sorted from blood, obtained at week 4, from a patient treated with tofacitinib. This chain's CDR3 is CSVEERGQGFEKLFF. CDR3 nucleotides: TGCAGCGTTGAAGAGCGGGGACAGGGGTTTGAAAAACTGTTTTTT.